This T cell receptor beta chain was documented in a study of OX40 agonist ivuxolimab in advanced cancers. On the study more broadly: An anti-OX40 (CD134) antibody with agonistic activity, ivuxolimab, was administered to patients. Findings of the study overall: Dose levels from 0.1 to 3.0 mg/kg saw CD4+ and CD8+ blood T cells expand clonally by week 6. Partial responders dosed at 0.1-3.0 mg/kg displayed clonal expansion ranking among the lowest.

The germline V gene encodes CDR1 MNHEY and CDR2 SMNVEV (reference sequence). CDR3 size: 12 residues. J gave up 12 bases and V 6 bases, and 7 bases lay outside the gene matches. A remark on this clone: Its antigen is not identified.

Method: immunoSEQ multiplex PCR; TCRdb's copy keeps in-frame clones and lacks some. The sample lists about 42,000 clones; 82% were seen once. Systemic immunosuppression or a history of autoimmune disease excluded patients. This clonotype originated in an adult with an advanced solid tumor such as melanoma, head and neck, liver or kidney cancer. The sample here was CD4+ or CD8+ T cells sorted from blood, taken in a trial of the OX40 agonist ivuxolimab. The J gene is TRBJ2-1, the V gene TRBV27; the match to TRBD2 covers 8 bases. This CDR3 is CASSPGGAWQFF. DNA of the CDR3: TGTGCCAGCAGCCCCGGGGGGGCCTGGCAGTTCTTC.